Listed below are T cell receptor beta chains from one sample, sequenced in a study of blood T cell repertoires in COVID-19. Libraries were prepared by immunoSEQ multiplex PCR; TCRdb keeps only in-frame clonotypes and omits some of them. Here the sample spans about 250,000 clones, approximately 88% being singletons. The specimen sequenced was PBMCs or T cells enriched from blood (not recorded which). The receptor source for this set is a woman aged 25 to 39 with acute COVID-19. Each CDR3 is given with its conserved first and last residue. D genes are given only for firm matches. Clone size is stated in some rows and not others, as once, few, many or a class when expanded.

>-|11|-|TRBV6-5|TRBJ2-7
TGTGCCAGCCGCTACGACTACGAGCAGTACTTC
CASRYDYEQYF
>-|15|-|TRBV20-1|TRBJ2-4
TGCAGTGCTAGTCCCGGGGGGCAGCACAAAAACATTCAGTACTTC
CSASPGGQHKNIQYF
>-|14|TRBD1|TRBV3-1/TRBV3-2|TRBJ1-2
TGTGCCAGCAGCCAAGATGAGCAGGGGGCTAGCTACACCTTC
CASSQDEQGASYTF
>-|14|TRBD1|TRBV10-1|TRBJ1-5
TGCGCCAGCAGTGAGGGACAGGGCAATCAGCCCCAGCATTTT
CASSEGQGNQPQHF
>-|15|-|TRBV3-1/TRBV3-2|TRBJ2-7
TGTGCCAGCAGCCAAGGTAGCGCCCTATCCTACGAGCAGTACTTC
CASSQGSALSYEQYF
>-|11|-|TRBV29-1|TRBJ1-2
TGCAGCGTTCGGGGGAACTATGGCTACACCTTC
CSVRGNYGYTF
>-|12|TRBD2|TRBV6-1|TRBJ2-7
TGTGCCAGCAGTGAATGGGGGGGCGAGCAGTACTTC
CASSEWGGEQYF
>-|18|TRBD1|TRBV19|TRBJ1-6
TGTGCCAGTAGTATCCGGGACAGGTCGACCGTACTTAATTCACCCCTCCACTTT
CASSIRDRSTVLNSPLHF
>-|16|TRBD1|TRBV6-1|TRBJ1-5
TGTGCCAGCAGTGTTAGGACAGGTTATAGCAATCAGCCCCAGCATTTT
CASSVRTGYSNQPQHF
>-|12|-|TRBV30|TRBJ1-3
TGTGCCGAGCAGGTCGAAGGAAACACCATATATTTT
CAEQVEGNTIYF
>-|14|TRBD1|TRBV14|TRBJ2-7
TGTGCCAGCAGCCAAGCGACAGGGGCCGCCGAGCAGTACTTC
CASSQATGAAEQYF
>-|13|TRBD1|TRBV12-3/TRBV12-4|TRBJ1-3
TGTGCCAGCAGTCAGACAGGGGGAAACACCATATATTTT
CASSQTGGNTIYF
>once|16|-|TRBV3-1/TRBV3-2|TRBJ1-3
TGTGCCAGCAGCCGATTGGGAGGCCTCTCTGGAAACACCATATATTTT
CASSRLGGLSGNTIYF
>-|13|TRBD2|TRBV25-1|TRBJ2-1
TGTGCCAGTGGGGGGGAGGCGTGGAATGAGCAGTTCTTC
CASGGEAWNEQFF
>-|13|-|TRBV4-1|TRBJ1-2
TGCGCCAGCAGCCAAGTCGGCCGGGAGGGCTACACCTTC
CASSQVGREGYTF
>-|14|-|TRBV19|TRBJ2-7
TGTGCCAGTAGTATCGGGGCGGGGCCCTACGAGCAGTACTTC
CASSIGAGPYEQYF
>-|18|TRBD1|TRBV27|TRBJ1-1
TGTGCCAGCAGTTTATATTCGACAGGGGTCATAAGGGGCACTGAAGCTTTCTTT
CASSLYSTGVIRGTEAFF
>-|16|-|TRBV11-3|TRBJ2-1
TGTGCCAGCAGCTTAGGTCCGGGGGACCCCTACAATGAGCAGTTCTTC
CASSLGPGDPYNEQFF
>-|16|-|TRBV3-1/TRBV3-2|TRBJ1-2
TGTGCCAGCAGCCAAGAAGGGCGGCAGGGTGCCTATGGCTACACCTTC
CASSQEGRQGAYGYTF
>-|16|-|TRBV3-1/TRBV3-2|TRBJ2-5
TGTGCCAGCAGCCAGCCATCGACAGGACCCCAAGAGACCCAGTACTTC
CASSQPSTGPQETQYF
>-|15|-|TRBV21-1|TRBJ1-2
TGTGCCAGCAGCAAAGCGCCCGTATGGGCGTATGGCTACACCTTC
CASSKAPVWAYGYTF
>-|15|TRBD1|TRBV15|TRBJ2-3
TGTGCCACCCAGCGAGGACAGGGAGATACAGATACGCAGTATTTT
CATQRGQGDTDTQYF
>-|15|-|TRBV6-5|TRBJ1-1
TGTGCCAGCAGTCCACGGTTCAGGGGGAACACTGAAGCTTTCTTT
CASSPRFRGNTEAFF
>-|14|TRBD1|TRBV5-1|TRBJ2-7
TGCGCCAGCAGCTTTGGACAGGGATTCTACGAGCAGTACTTC
CASSFGQGFYEQYF
>-|16|-|TRBV3-1/TRBV3-2|TRBJ1-6
TGTGCCAGCAGCCAAGAATCGGGAATTGGAGAGTCACCCCTCCACTTT
CASSQESGIGESPLHF
>-|14|TRBD1|TRBV30|TRBJ2-3
TGTGCCTGGAGTTACAGGGGGCTATCAGATACGCAGTATTTT
CAWSYRGLSDTQYF
>-|19|TRBD2|TRBV7-8|TRBJ2-3
TGTGCCAGCAGCTTTACTAGCGGAAACCAGCGTCCCTTTTCAGATACGCAGTATTTT
CASSFTSGNQRPFSDTQYF
>few|15|-|TRBV19|TRBJ1-3
TGTGCCAGTAAGGAGAACTTCGACTCTGGAAACACCATATATTTT
CASKENFDSGNTIYF
>-|17|TRBD1|TRBV25-1|TRBJ2-4
TGTGCCAGCAGTGAATGGGGACAGGGGGCCCACGAAAACATTCAGTACTTC
CASSEWGQGAHENIQYF
>-|11|-|TRBV7-2|TRBJ2-7
TGTGCCAGCAGCCTACCTGGCGAGCAGTACTTC
CASSLPGEQYF
>-|15|-|TRBV9|TRBJ1-2
TGTGCCAGCAGCGTAGCCCCAGGAACTTACTATGGCTACACCTTC
CASSVAPGTYYGYTF
>-|12|-|TRBV27|TRBJ2-2
TGTGCCAGCAGTTTATTCTCCGGGGAGCTGTTTTTT
CASSLFSGELFF
>-|13|TRBD1|TRBV27|TRBJ2-5
TGTGCCAGTGGGACAGACTACCAAGAGACCCAGTACTTC
CASGTDYQETQYF
>once|14|-|TRBV5-6|TRBJ2-5
TGTGCCAGCAGCTTGGCCATGGGGAGAGAGACCCAGTACTTC
CASSLAMGRETQYF
>-|16|-|TRBV7-9|TRBJ2-2
TGTGCCAGCAGCACCGGACAGACCACGAACACCGGGGAGCTGTTTTTT
CASSTGQTTNTGELFF
>-|16|-|TRBV6-1|TRBJ1-1
TGTGCCAGCAGTGAGTACGGCCCGACAGGATTCTCTGAAGCTTTCTTT
CASSEYGPTGFSEAFF
>once|13|-|TRBV12-3/TRBV12-4|TRBJ1-2
TGTGCCAGCGGGAGCAGTATTAACTATGGCTACACCTTC
CASGSSINYGYTF
>-|16|TRBD2|TRBV4-3|TRBJ2-3
TGCGCCAGCAGCCGAAGCGGGGTGGGTAGCACAGATACGCAGTATTTT
CASSRSGVGSTDTQYF
>once|15|-|TRBV13|TRBJ1-6
TGTGCCAGCAGCTTAGGGACAGAATATAATTCACCCCTCCACTTT
CASSLGTEYNSPLHF
>-|16|-|TRBV5-8|TRBJ2-3
TGTGCCAGCAGCTTGGGGTTCCGTCAGGACACAGATACGCAGTATTTT
CASSLGFRQDTDTQYF
>-|17|TRBD1|TRBV3-1/TRBV3-2|TRBJ1-3
TGTGCCAGCAGCCAACGGGCAGGGGGCCTCTCTGGAAACACCATATATTTT
CASSQRAGGLSGNTIYF